A single sample is the source of the 7 T cell receptor beta chains below, sequenced in a study of blood T cell repertoires in COVID-19. Assay used: immunoSEQ multiplex PCR; TCRdb lists only in-frame clones, some missing. The repertoire holds 150,000 to 200,000 clones, with 84% as singletons. What was sequenced was PBMCs or T cells enriched from blood (not recorded which). The receptors were gathered from a man aged 45-65 years who had recovered from COVID-19.

V and J are TRBV11-3 and TRBJ2-2; the D gene is possibly TRBD2 (7 bases). This CDR3 is built from 16 residues. The ends were cut back, 5 bases at V and 3 bases at J, with 16 bases in the middle. In germline, CDR1 is SGHNT, CDR2 YENEEA. For the CDR3, the DNA is TGTGCCAGCAGCCCAGGGCGGGGGCAGTACACCGGGGAGCTGTTTTTT. The encoded protein is CASSPGRGQYTGELFF. Supplemented by reference TRBV11-3 and TRBJ2-2, the full variable domain reads EAGVVQSPRYKIIEKKQPVAFWCNPISGHNTLYWYLQNLGQGPELLIRYENEEAVDDSQLPKDRFSAERLKGVDSTLKIQPAELGDSAVYLCASSPGRGQYTGELFFGEGSRLTVL.

The chain couples TRBV7-9 to TRBJ2-7; maybe TRBD1 (6 bases). This CDR3 spans 18 amino acids. V was cut by 5 bases and J by 2 bases, with 25 bases left in between. Germline V CDR1 and CDR2: SEHNR, FQNEAQ (reference sequence). CDR3: CASSGPGIGQGTTYEQYF. The CDR3 DNA reads TGTGCCAGCAGCGGCCCCGGGATCGGGCAGGGGACAACCTACGAGCAGTACTTC. The full variable domain, its missing parts supplied by reference TRBV7-9 and TRBJ2-7, is DTGVSQNPRHKITKRGQNVTFRCDPISEHNRLYWYRQTLGQGPEFLTYFQNEAQLEKSRLLSDRFSAERPKGSFSTLEIQRTEQGDSAMYLCASSGPGIGQGTTYEQYFGPGTRLTVT.

The V and J genes are TRBV5-8 and TRBJ2-1, with D hard to call. CDR1 and CDR2 from the germline V gene are SGHTS and YDEGEE. The length of the CDR3 is 13 residues. Deletions cut 3 bases from V and 4 bases from J, with 8 bases between. CDR3 in amino acids: CASSSFRYNEQFF. The CDR3 nucleotides read TGTGCCAGCAGCTCATTCCGGTACAATGAGCAGTTCTTC. The full variable domain, its missing parts supplied by reference TRBV5-8 and TRBJ2-1, is EAGVTQSPTHLIKTRGQQATLRCSPISGHTSVYWYQQALGLGLQFLLWYDEGEERNRGNFPPRFSGRQFPNYSSELNVNALELEDSALYLCASSSFRYNEQFFGPGTRLTVL.

This sequence joins TRBV28 and TRBJ2-7; 7 positions match TRBD1. CDR3 length: 12 residues. The J segment lost 12 bases and the V segment lost 6 bases, leaving 11 bases of the junction unmatched. CDR1 and CDR2 (germline): MDHEN, SYDVKM. The CDR3 here is CASSPVQQGTYF. In DNA form, the CDR3 reads TGTGCCAGCAGCCCCGTTCAACAGGGGACGTACTTC.

The V gene is TRBV29-1, the J gene TRBJ1-2; 7 bases match TRBD1. Losses at the gene ends were 0 bases for V and 5 bases for J; bases not matched to a gene: 12. The length of the CDR3 is 16 residues. The germline V gene encodes CDR1 SQVTM and CDR2 ANQGSEA. This chain's CDR3 is CSVEDFVNRGPYGYTF. In DNA form, the CDR3 reads TGCAGCGTTGAAGATTTCGTGAACAGGGGTCCGTATGGCTACACCTTC. Full variable domain (remainder filled in from reference TRBV29-1 and TRBJ1-2): SAVISQKPSRDICQRGTSLTIQCQVDSQVTMMFWYRQQPGQSLTLIATANQGSEATYESGFVIDKFPISRPNLTFSTLTVSNMSPEDSSIYLCSVEDFVNRGPYGYTFGSGTRLTVV.

This chain connects TRBV18 to TRBJ1-4; 9 bases agree with TRBD1. The CDR3 has 15 residues. The trim removed 8 bases at V and 2 bases at J, leaving 6 bases unmatched. Germline CDR1 and CDR2: KGHSH and LQKENI. DNA for the CDR3: TGTGCCAGCAGGGGACAGGGCGATACTAATGAAAAACTGTTTTTT. Protein product: CASRGQGDTNEKLFF.

The chain uses TRBV7-2 and TRBJ1-1; TRBD1 is a possible D gene (6 bases). CDR1 SGHTA and CDR2 FQGNSA come from the germline V gene. CDR3 length equals 16 residues. Between the trimmed V and J ends, which lost 5 bases and 1 base, there was a span of 17 bases. The CDR3 spells CASSRIPTGPNTEAFF. The CDR3 region has the DNA TGTGCCAGCAGCCGGATCCCGACAGGACCGAACACTGAAGCTTTCTTT.